This is a list of T cell receptor beta chains from one sample in a study of beta chain features in type 1 diabetes. Repertoires were generated with immunoSEQ multiplex PCR, while TCRdb's copy carries only in-frame clones and drops some. Of hundreds of thousands of clones listed, around 15% were seen once; the top ten hold approximately 0.099%. Input material: naive CD4+ T cells from blood. The receptors were sampled from a man aged 18 to 30 in good health. Each CDR3 is given with its conserved first and last residue. A D gene is named only where the DNA matches it firmly. Clone size is not always given. Where it is, it says once, few, many or a class for expanded clones.

CDR3 | DNA | D | J | length | V | size
CASSSTGTGIGETQYF | TGTGCCAGTAGTTCTACCGGGACAGGGATCGGAGAGACCCAGTACTTC | TRBD1 | TRBJ2-5 | 16 | TRBV19 | NA
CASHTSGGYNEQFF | TGTGCCAGCCATACTAGCGGGGGCTACAATGAGCAGTTCTTC | TRBD2 | TRBJ2-1 | 14 | TRBV6-6 | few
CASSSQGRGTDTQYF | TGTGCCAGCAGCTCCCAGGGGCGCGGCACAGATACGCAGTATTTT | NA | TRBJ2-3 | 15 | TRBV7-2 | many
CATSRSLNTEAFF | TGTGCCACCAGCAGATCCCTGAACACTGAAGCTTTCTTT | NA | TRBJ1-1 | 13 | TRBV15 | few
CASSWRGAEAFF | TGTGCCAGCAGCTGGAGAGGTGCCGAAGCTTTCTTT | NA | TRBJ1-1 | 12 | TRBV11-2 | NA
CASSLKGGGNGHYGYTF | TGTGCCAGCAGTTTAAAAGGTGGGGGAAATGGGCACTATGGCTACACCTTC | NA | TRBJ1-2 | 17 | TRBV27 | NA
CSAWGNQPQHF | TGCAGTGCTTGGGGGAATCAGCCCCAGCATTTT | NA | TRBJ1-5 | 11 | TRBV20-1 | NA
CASSFSRTGGELFF | TGTGCCAGCAGCTTCTCCCGGACAGGCGGGGAGCTGTTTTTT | TRBD1 | TRBJ2-2 | 14 | TRBV7-3 | NA
CASSLGARQVDNEQFF | TGTGCCAGCAGCTTAGGAGCCCGACAGGTCGACAATGAGCAGTTCTTC | NA | TRBJ2-1 | 16 | TRBV11-3 | NA
CASSTLEGRSEQFF | TGTGCCAGCTCAACCTTGGAGGGCCGCAGTGAGCAGTTCTTC | NA | TRBJ2-1 | 14 | TRBV18 | few
CASSGPGQGTGELFF | TGTGCCAGCAGCGGCCCGGGACAGGGTACCGGGGAGCTGTTTTTT | TRBD1 | TRBJ2-2 | 15 | TRBV9 | NA
CAWSVRWTGSGNTIYF | TGTGCCTGGAGTGTAAGGTGGACAGGCTCTGGAAACACCATATATTTT | TRBD1 | TRBJ1-3 | 16 | TRBV30 | few
CASSFLPSGNTIYF | TGTGCCAGCAGCTTTCTTCCTAGCGGAAACACCATATATTTT | NA | TRBJ1-3 | 14 | TRBV7-2 | NA
CASSFQGAQTEAFF | TGTGCCAGCAGCTTCCAGGGGGCGCAAACTGAAGCTTTCTTT | TRBD1 | TRBJ1-1 | 14 | TRBV11-2 | NA
CASSFTGPGGEKLFF | TGTGCCAGCAGCTTTACAGGGCCCGGGGGTGAAAAACTGTTTTTT | NA | TRBJ1-4 | 15 | TRBV5-4 | few
CASSPQGTGNTIYF | TGTGCCAGCTCACCACAGGGGACTGGAAACACCATATATTTT | NA | TRBJ1-3 | 14 | TRBV18 | NA
CASSLNGGPNQPQHF | TGTGCCAGCAGTCTCAACGGAGGCCCCAATCAGCCCCAGCATTTT | NA | TRBJ1-5 | 15 | TRBV2 | few
CAGHRDGNEKLFF | TGTGCCGGACACAGAGACGGAAATGAAAAACTGTTTTTT | NA | TRBJ1-4 | 13 | TRBV7-9 | many
CASRNSLNTEAFF | TGTGCCAGTAGGAACAGCTTGAACACTGAAGCTTTCTTT | NA | TRBJ1-1 | 13 | TRBV19 | few
CAISQGQLLGYF | TGTGCCATCAGCCAAGGACAGTTACTGGGTTACTTC | NA | TRBJ2-7 | 12 | TRBV10-3 | NA
CASSVLAIAQETQYF | TGTGCCAGCAGCGTGTTAGCGATTGCTCAAGAGACCCAGTACTTC | NA | TRBJ2-5 | 15 | TRBV9 | few
CASSQDTRRLSYEQYF | TGTGCCAGCAGCCAAGATACGCGAAGACTCTCCTACGAGCAGTACTTC | NA | TRBJ2-7 | 16 | TRBV4-2 | few
CASSPGTSGEQYF | TGTGCCAGCTCACCAGGGACTTCGGGGGAGCAGTACTTC | NA | TRBJ2-7 | 13 | TRBV18 | NA
CASSLTGRGEKLFF | TGTGCCAGCAGCTTAACCGGTCGGGGTGAAAAACTGTTTTTT | NA | TRBJ1-4 | 14 | TRBV7-2 | NA
CASSSLFGGELFF | TGTGCCAGCAGTTCCCTCTTTGGCGGGGAGCTGTTTTTT | NA | TRBJ2-2 | 13 | TRBV25-1 | NA
CASRTGDQPQHF | TGTGCCAGCAGGACAGGGGATCAGCCCCAGCATTTT | TRBD1 | TRBJ1-5 | 12 | TRBV7-8 | NA
CASSFGVGVYEQYF | TGTGCCAGCAGCTTTGGGGTTGGGGTGTACGAGCAGTACTTC | NA | TRBJ2-7 | 14 | TRBV7-9 | NA
CASSVEPGARGNTIYF | TGTGCCAGCAGCGTAGAGCCGGGGGCGAGAGGAAACACCATATATTTT | NA | TRBJ1-3 | 16 | TRBV9 | few
CASSYRDSRDEQYF | TGTGCCAGCAGTTACCGGGACAGCCGCGATGAGCAGTACTTC | TRBD1 | TRBJ2-7 | 14 | TRBV6-5 | NA
CASSLGRNTDTQYF | TGTGCCAGCAGCTTGGGTCGGAACACAGATACGCAGTATTTT | NA | TRBJ2-3 | 14 | TRBV9 | few
CASSPDGTDTEAFF | TGCGCCAGCAGTCCCGACGGGACGGACACTGAAGCTTTCTTT | NA | TRBJ1-1 | 14 | TRBV4-3 | NA
CASSLTGQIITEAFF | TGTGCCAGCTCACTCACGGGGCAGATCATCACTGAAGCTTTCTTT | NA | TRBJ1-1 | 15 | TRBV18 | NA
CASSPGTGGVLEQYF | TGTGCCAGCTCACCAGGGACAGGGGGGGTCCTCGAGCAGTACTTC | TRBD1 | TRBJ2-7 | 15 | TRBV18 | NA
CAISSGQGTTTEAFF | TGTGCCATCAGTTCGGGACAGGGGACAACCACTGAAGCTTTCTTT | TRBD1 | TRBJ1-1 | 15 | TRBV10-3 | few
CASSYSTGGPETQYF | TGTGCCAGCAGTTATTCCACAGGGGGCCCAGAGACCCAGTACTTC | TRBD1 | TRBJ2-5 | 15 | TRBV6-5 | few
CASSLSSGRAHEQFF | TGTGCCAGCAGTTTATCTAGCGGGAGGGCCCACGAGCAGTTCTTC | TRBD2 | TRBJ2-1 | 15 | TRBV27 | few
CASSGPAVGELFF | TGTGCCAGCAGTGGACCAGCCGTCGGGGAGCTGTTTTTT | NA | TRBJ2-2 | 13 | TRBV2 | few